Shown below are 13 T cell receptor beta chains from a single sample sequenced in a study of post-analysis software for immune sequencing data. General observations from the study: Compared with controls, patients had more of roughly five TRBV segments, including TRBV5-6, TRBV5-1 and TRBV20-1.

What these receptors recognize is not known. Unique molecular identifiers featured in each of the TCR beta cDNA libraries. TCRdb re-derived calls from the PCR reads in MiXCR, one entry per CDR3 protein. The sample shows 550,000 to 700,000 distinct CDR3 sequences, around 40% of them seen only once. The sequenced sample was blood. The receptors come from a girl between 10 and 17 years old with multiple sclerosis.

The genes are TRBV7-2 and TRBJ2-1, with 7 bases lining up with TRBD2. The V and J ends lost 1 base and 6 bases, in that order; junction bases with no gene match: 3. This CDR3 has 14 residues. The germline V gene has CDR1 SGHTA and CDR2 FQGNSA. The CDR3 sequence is CASSLVWGGNEQFF. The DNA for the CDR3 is TGTGCCAGCAGCTTAGTTTGGGGGGGCAATGAGCAGTTCTTC.

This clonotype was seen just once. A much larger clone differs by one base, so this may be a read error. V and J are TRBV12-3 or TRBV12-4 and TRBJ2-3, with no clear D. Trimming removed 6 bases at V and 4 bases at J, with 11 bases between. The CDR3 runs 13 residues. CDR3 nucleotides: TGTGCCAGCAGCTTGATGGAAGCAGATACGCAGTATTTT. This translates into CASSLMEADTQYF.

The CDR3 region has the DNA TGTGCCTGGAGTGGCCGGGACCCTTTTACAGATACGCAGTATTTT. Translating it yields CAWSGRDPFTDTQYF. This chain links TRBV30 with TRBJ2-3, with D perhaps assigned TRBD1 or TRBD2 (5 bases each). This CDR3 region has 15 residues. With 1 base removed from V and 3 bases from J, the gap between germline ends came to 14 bases. Germline CDR1 and CDR2: GTSNPN and SVGIG (reference sequence).

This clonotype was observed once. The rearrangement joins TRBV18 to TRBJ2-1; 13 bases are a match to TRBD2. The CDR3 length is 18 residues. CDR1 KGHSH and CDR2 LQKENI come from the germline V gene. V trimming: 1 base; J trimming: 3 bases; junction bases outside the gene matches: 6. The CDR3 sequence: CASSPRPTSGGLYNEQFF. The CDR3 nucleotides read TGTGCCAGCTCACCACGACCGACTAGCGGGGGGCTCTACAATGAGCAGTTCTTC.

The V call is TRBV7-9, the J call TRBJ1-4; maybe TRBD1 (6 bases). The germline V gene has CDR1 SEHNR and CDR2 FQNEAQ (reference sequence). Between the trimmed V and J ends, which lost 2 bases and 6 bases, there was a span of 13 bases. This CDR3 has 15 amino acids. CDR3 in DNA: TGTGCCAGCAGCTTACTTGGGGGCTATGATGAAAAACTGTTTTTT. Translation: CASSLLGGYDEKLFF.

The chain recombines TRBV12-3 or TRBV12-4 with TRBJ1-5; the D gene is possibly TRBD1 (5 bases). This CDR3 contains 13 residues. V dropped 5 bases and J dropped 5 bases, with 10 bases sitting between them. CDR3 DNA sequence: TGTGCCAGCAGTAGGGACGCGGATCAGCCCCAGCATTTT. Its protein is CASSRDADQPQHF.

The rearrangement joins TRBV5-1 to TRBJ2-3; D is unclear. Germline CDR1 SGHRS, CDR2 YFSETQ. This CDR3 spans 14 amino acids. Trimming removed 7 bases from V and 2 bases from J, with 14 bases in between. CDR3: CASYTGSYTDTQYF. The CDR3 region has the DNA TGCGCCAGCTACACCGGGTCTTACACAGATACGCAGTATTTT.

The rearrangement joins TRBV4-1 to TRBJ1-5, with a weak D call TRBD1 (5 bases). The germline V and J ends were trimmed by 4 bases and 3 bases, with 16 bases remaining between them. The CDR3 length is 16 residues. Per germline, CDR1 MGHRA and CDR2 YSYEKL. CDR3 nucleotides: TGCGCCAGCAGCCGGGAGGGGAGGAAAACCAATCAGCCCCAGCATTTT. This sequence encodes CASSREGRKTNQPQHF.

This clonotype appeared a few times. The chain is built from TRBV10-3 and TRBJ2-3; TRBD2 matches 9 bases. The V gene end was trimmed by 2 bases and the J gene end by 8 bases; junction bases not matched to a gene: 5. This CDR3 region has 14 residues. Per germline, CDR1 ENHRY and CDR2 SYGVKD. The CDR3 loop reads CAISENSGSATQYF. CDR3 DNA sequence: TGTGCCATCAGTGAGAATAGCGGGAGTGCTACGCAGTATTTT.

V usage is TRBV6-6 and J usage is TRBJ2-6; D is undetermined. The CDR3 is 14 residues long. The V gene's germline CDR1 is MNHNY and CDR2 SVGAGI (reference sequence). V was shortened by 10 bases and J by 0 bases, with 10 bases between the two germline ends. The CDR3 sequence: CATLKSSGANVLTF. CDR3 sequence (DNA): TGTGCCACCCTGAAAAGCTCTGGGGCCAACGTCCTGACTTTC.

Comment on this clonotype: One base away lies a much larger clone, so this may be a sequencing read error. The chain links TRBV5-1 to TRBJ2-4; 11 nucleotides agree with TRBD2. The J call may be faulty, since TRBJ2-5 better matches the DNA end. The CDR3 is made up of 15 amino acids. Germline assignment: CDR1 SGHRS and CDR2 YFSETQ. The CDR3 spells CASSIAGGPQETQYF. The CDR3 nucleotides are TGCGCCAGCAGCATAGCGGGGGGGCCTCAAGAGACCCAGTACTTC.

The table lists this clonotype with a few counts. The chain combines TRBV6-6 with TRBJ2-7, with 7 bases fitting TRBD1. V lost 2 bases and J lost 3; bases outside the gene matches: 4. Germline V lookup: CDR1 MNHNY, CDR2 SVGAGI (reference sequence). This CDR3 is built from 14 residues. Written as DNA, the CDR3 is TGTGCCAGCAGTTACAACACAGGGGTCTACGAGCAGTACTTC. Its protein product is CASSYNTGVYEQYF.

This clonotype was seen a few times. The CDR3 sequence is CASSSSGGQNIQYF. The CDR3 DNA sequence: TGCGCCAGCAGCTCTAGCGGGGGCCAAAACATTCAGTACTTC. J is TRBJ2-4 and V is TRBV5-1; 10 bases line up with TRBD2. CDR1 and CDR2 (germline): SGHRS, YFSETQ. Trimming at V came to 3 bases and at J to 5 bases, leaving 2 bases not matched to a gene. The CDR3 is made up of 14 amino acids.